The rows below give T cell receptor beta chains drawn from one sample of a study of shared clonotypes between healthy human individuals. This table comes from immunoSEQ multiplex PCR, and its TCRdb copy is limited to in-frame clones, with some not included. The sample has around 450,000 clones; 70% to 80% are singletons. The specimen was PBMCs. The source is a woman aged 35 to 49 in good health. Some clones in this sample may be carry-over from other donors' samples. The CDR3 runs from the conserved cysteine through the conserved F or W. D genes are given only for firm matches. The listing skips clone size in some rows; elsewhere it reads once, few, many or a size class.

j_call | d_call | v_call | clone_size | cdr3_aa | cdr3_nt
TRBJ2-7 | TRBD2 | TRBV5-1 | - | CASSLGGSGTYEQYF | TGCGCCAGCAGCTTGGGGGGTAGCGGGACCTACGAGCAGTACTTC
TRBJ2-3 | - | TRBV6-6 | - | CASSPNRKGSTDTQYF | TGTGCCAGCAGCCCAAATCGGAAGGGTAGCACAGATACGCAGTATTTT
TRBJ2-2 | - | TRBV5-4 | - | CASSWDSRLPNTGELFF | TGTGCCAGCAGCTGGGACTCGAGACTACCGAACACCGGGGAGCTGTTTTTT
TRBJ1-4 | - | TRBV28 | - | CASRPQGPANEKLFF | TGTGCCAGCAGACCACAGGGTCCGGCTAATGAAAAACTGTTTTTT
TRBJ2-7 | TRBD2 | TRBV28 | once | CASSPLAGGYEQYF | TGTGCCAGCAGCCCTCTAGCGGGGGGCTACGAGCAGTACTTC
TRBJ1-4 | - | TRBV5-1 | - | CASSLSGGNEKLFF | TGCGCCAGCAGCTTGAGTGGGGGGAATGAAAAACTGTTTTTT
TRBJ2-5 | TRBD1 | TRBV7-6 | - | CASSREQGAETQYF | TGTGCCAGCAGCCGTGAACAGGGGGCTGAGACCCAGTACTTC
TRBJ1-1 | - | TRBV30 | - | CAWFLVWPNTEAFF | TGTGCCTGGTTTCTGGTATGGCCGAACACTGAAGCTTTCTTT
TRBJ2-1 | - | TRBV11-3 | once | CASSLGTGRDNEQFF | TGTGCCAGCAGCTTGGGCACAGGGAGGGACAATGAGCAGTTCTTC
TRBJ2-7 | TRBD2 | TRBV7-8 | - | CASTSRRLAPYEQYF | TGTGCCAGCACCTCAAGAAGACTAGCGCCCTACGAGCAGTACTTC
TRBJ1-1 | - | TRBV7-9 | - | CASSLVGENTEAFF | TGTGCCAGCAGCTTGGTTGGGGAAAACACTGAAGCTTTCTTT
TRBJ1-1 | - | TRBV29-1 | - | CSVAKVGNAEAFF | TGCAGCGTCGCGAAGGTAGGGAACGCTGAAGCTTTCTTT
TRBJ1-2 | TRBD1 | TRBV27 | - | CASSPRTGGIYGYTF | TGTGCCAGCAGTCCCCGGACAGGGGGTATCTATGGCTACACCTTC
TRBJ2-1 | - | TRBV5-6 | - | CASSLGSYYNEQFF | TGTGCCAGCAGCTTGGGGAGTTACTACAATGAGCAGTTCTTC
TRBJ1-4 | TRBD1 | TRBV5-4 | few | CASSLAGTGGEKLFF | TGTGCCAGCAGCTTGGCCGGGACAGGGGGCGAAAAACTGTTTTTT
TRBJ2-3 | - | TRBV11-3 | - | CASSNRRTDTQYF | TGTGCCAGCAGCAACAGACGCACAGATACGCAGTATTTT
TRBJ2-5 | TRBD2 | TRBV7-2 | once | CASGGLAGGWETQYF | TGTGCCAGCGGGGGACTAGCGGGAGGATGGGAGACCCAGTACTTC
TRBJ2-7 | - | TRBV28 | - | CASRPGGTLYEQYF | TGTGCCAGCAGGCCTGGAGGAACTCTCTACGAGCAGTACTTC
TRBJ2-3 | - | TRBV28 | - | CASSPPLVSSTDTQYF | TGTGCCAGCAGCCCCCCCCTAGTTTCTAGCACAGATACGCAGTATTTT
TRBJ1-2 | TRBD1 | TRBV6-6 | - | CASSSSGTGRSYTF | TGTGCCAGCAGTTCCTCCGGGACAGGGAGGAGCTACACCTTC
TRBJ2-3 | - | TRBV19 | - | CASSVGGADTQYF | TGTGCCAGTAGCGTAGGGGGGGCGGATACGCAGTATTTT
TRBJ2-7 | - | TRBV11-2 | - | CASSQEGPTEPTYEQYF | TGTGCCAGCAGCCAAGAGGGGCCGACAGAGCCCACCTACGAGCAGTACTTC
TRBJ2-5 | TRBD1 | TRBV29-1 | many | CSVTTGGEETQYF | TGCAGCGTTACGACAGGGGGAGAGGAGACCCAGTACTTC
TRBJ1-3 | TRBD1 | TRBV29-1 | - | CSVEGPGTGGGNTIYF | TGCAGCGTTGAAGGCCCGGGAACAGGGGGTGGAAACACCATATATTTT
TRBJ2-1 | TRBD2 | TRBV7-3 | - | CASSETGTSGNEQFF | TGTGCCAGCAGCGAGACCGGGACTAGCGGGAATGAGCAGTTCTTC
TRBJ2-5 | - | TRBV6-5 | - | CASSYGVLKETQYF | TGTGCCAGCAGTTACGGGGTGTTGAAAGAGACCCAGTACTTC
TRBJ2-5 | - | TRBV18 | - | CASSPGQSETQYF | TGTGCCAGCTCACCGGGGCAGTCGGAGACCCAGTACTTC
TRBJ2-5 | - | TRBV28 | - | CASSTETQYF | TGTGCCAGCAGCACGGAGACCCAGTACTTC
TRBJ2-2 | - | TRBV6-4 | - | CASSDSPDTGELFF | TGTGCCAGCAGTGACTCGCCAGATACCGGGGAGCTGTTTTTT
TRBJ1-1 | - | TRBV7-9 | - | CASSLVGNTEAFF | TGTGCCAGCAGCTTAGTGGGGAACACTGAAGCTTTCTTT